The T cell receptor (beta chain) described here comes from a study of CD8 T cells in ankylosing spondylitis. Researchers built TCR beta libraries using quantitative 5'-RACE with molecular barcodes. TCRdb itself ran the 5' RACE reads through MiXCR, one entry per CDR3 protein. The sample consists of 200,000 to 300,000 distinct CDR3 sequences, approximately 10% of them appearing once. This clonotype was counted at least ten times. Losses at the gene ends were 6 bases for V and 1 base for J; bases not matched to a gene: 8. The CDR3 is made up of 15 amino acids. This sequence was found in a male donor with ankylosing spondylitis or in good health (not recorded which). The chain uses TRBV12-3 or TRBV12-4 and TRBJ1-2; 7 bases are a match to TRBD1. The source material was blood, either unsorted or a sorted T cell fraction (not recorded which). The CDR3 sequence is CASSFPGGNNYGYTF. The CDR3 region has the DNA TGTGCCAGCAGCTTCCCAGGGGGTAATAACTATGGCTACACCTTC.